These 17 T cell receptor beta chains came from one sample sequenced in a study of T cells in Graves' hyperthyroidism and ophthalmopathy. Amplified TCR beta CDR3 regions came from RNA transcripts. The HTBI primer set served for first-round RT-PCR of the TCR CDR3. MiXCR was run by TCRdb on the multiplex PCR reads, yielding one entry per CDR3 protein. The sample contains about 840,000 distinct CDR3 sequences, around 39% of which appear only once. Source material: blood. Receptors were obtained from a man in his late teens or twenties with Graves' hyperthyroidism.

The V call is TRBV6-5, the J call TRBJ1-2, with D unclear. This CDR3 has 13 amino acids. V shed 0 bases and J shed 5 bases, with 7 bases lying between them. Germline-derived CDR1 and CDR2 are MNHEY and SVGAGI. The CDR3 DNA sequence: TGTGCCAGCAGTTACTCGTTAGATTATGGCTACACCTTC. The encoded protein is CASSYSLDYGYTF.

This clonotype has a handful of counts. V usage is TRBV2 and J usage is TRBJ2-7; D possibly uses TRBD1 or TRBD2 (5 bases each). Trimming cost V 2 bases and J 5 bases, with 13 bases left between them. The CDR3 length is 14 residues. CDR1 is SNHLY and CDR2 is FYNNEI in the germline V gene. The CDR3 DNA reads TGTGCCAGCAGTGAACGGGGCATCCTTGACGAGCAGTACTTC. The encoded protein is CASSERGILDEQYF.

The chain couples TRBV15 to TRBJ2-7; no definite D call. Germline assignment: CDR1 LNHNV and CDR2 YYDKDF (reference sequence). V lost 8 bases, J lost 0 bases, and 5 bases lay in between. There are 11 residues in the CDR3. The CDR3 region is CATPDSYEQYF. CDR3 DNA sequence: TGTGCCACCCCCGACTCCTACGAGCAGTACTTC.

This clonotype was seen more than once but under ten times. This rearrangement joins TRBV6-6 to TRBJ2-5; no definite D call. The CDR3 contains 11 residues. V was cut by 4 bases and J by 7 bases, with 7 bases left in between. CDR1 MNHNY and CDR2 SVGAGI come from the germline V gene (reference sequence). CDR3 region: CASSLSGTQYF. The CDR3, as DNA: TGTGCCAGCAGTTTATCAGGGACCCAGTACTTC.

This clonotype was counted between two and nine times. The chain has TRBV29-1 and TRBJ1-1, with D tentatively TRBD1 (6 bases). Between the trimmed V and J ends, which lost 3 bases and 6 bases, there was a span of 20 bases. The CDR3 runs 15 residues. Looked up from germline, CDR1 is SQVTM and CDR2 is ANQGSEA. The CDR3 region has the DNA TGCAGCGTTGAGGAACAGGGCCGGGGAATCGCTGAAGCTTTCTTT. It translates to CSVEEQGRGIAEAFF.

This chain uses TRBV3-1 with TRBJ1-2; no firm D call. V lost 4 bases and J 8 bases, leaving 14 bases between the germline ends. CDR3 length: 13 amino acids. Germline V CDR1 and CDR2: LGHDT, YNNKEL (reference sequence). The CDR3 sequence is CASSPARTQGYTF. The CDR3 DNA reads TGTGCCAGCAGCCCCGCGCGGACGCAGGGCTACACCTTC.

Turning to this clonotype: A single base separates this from a much larger clone, so it may be a read error. This chain links TRBV10-3 with TRBJ2-7; 11 bases map to TRBD2. The CDR3 totals 16 residues. CDR1 and CDR2 (germline): ENHRY, SYGVKD. The CDR3 loop is CAISEEVVAGGYGQYF. CDR3 DNA: TGTGCCATCAGTGAAGAAGTGGTAGCGGGAGGGTACGGGCAGTACTTC.

This clonotype was seen a handful of times. The chain's CDR3 is CASRLGQGRLYQPQHF. CDR3 in DNA: TGTGCCAGCAGACTCGGACAGGGAAGGCTCTATCAGCCCCAGCATTTT. The V and J genes are TRBV19 and TRBJ1-5, with 8 bases that match TRBD1. CDR3 length equals 16 residues. Germline V gene data show CDR1 as LNHDA and CDR2 as SQIVND (reference sequence). J gave up 5 bases and V 9 bases, and 15 bases lay outside the gene matches. The full variable domain, completed using reference TRBV19 and TRBJ1-5, is DGGITQSPKYLFRKEGQNVTLSCEQNLNHDAMYWYRQDPGQGLRLIYYSQIVNDFQKGDIAEGYSVSREKKESFPLTVTSAQKNPTAFYLCASRLGQGRLYQPQHFGDGTRLSIL.

The V gene is TRBV6-4, the J gene TRBJ1-6; TRBD1 is a possible D gene (5 bases). Germline CDR1 MRHNA, CDR2 SNTAGT. The V gene lost 2 bases and the J gene lost 9 bases, with 11 bases spanning the gap. The CDR3 totals 14 residues. For the CDR3, the DNA is TGTGCCAGCAGTGACCTTGGGGGTCGTTCACCCCTCCACTTT. Protein sequence: CASSDLGGRSPLHF.

The rearrangement uses TRBV20-1 and TRBJ2-7; D possibly uses TRBD1 or TRBD2 (5 bases each). Per the germline V gene, CDR1 is DFQATT and CDR2 is SNEGSKA (reference sequence). V was clipped by 3 bases and J by 1 base, with 10 bases between them. This CDR3 has 13 residues. In DNA form, the CDR3 reads TGCAGTGCTAGCCGGGACCCTTCCTACGAGCAGTACTTC. Translation: CSASRDPSYEQYF.

This clonotype was observed many times. The V and J genes are TRBV19 and TRBJ1-5, with unresolved D. Germline loops: CDR1 LNHDA, CDR2 SQIVND (reference sequence). The CDR3 has 14 amino acids. The V end lost 5 bases, the J end lost 0 bases, and 8 bases lay between the germline ends. The CDR3 DNA sequence: TGTGCCAGTAGTCAACCATATAGCAATCAGCCCCAGCATTTT. Translating it yields CASSQPYSNQPQHF.

In this sample, this clonotype turned up a few times. The chain couples TRBV2 to TRBJ1-4; D call uncertain. The germline V gene has CDR1 SNHLY and CDR2 FYNNEI. V was cut by 8 bases and J by 7 bases, with 20 bases left in between. This CDR3 region has 15 residues. The CDR3 loop is CASAPSWTASEKLFF. CDR3 sequence (DNA): TGTGCCAGCGCCCCCTCATGGACTGCCAGTGAAAAACTGTTTTTT.

This clonotype was detected only once. Its ends do not fully match the called genes, so a read error is possible. The chain carries TRBV7-2 and TRBJ1-5, with 7 bases aligning to TRBD1. This CDR3 comprises 16 residues. Germline V gene lookup returns CDR1 SGHTA and CDR2 FQGNSA. The CDR3 DNA is TGTGCCAGCAGCTCAGGGGACAGAAGAAGCAATCAGCCCCGGCATTTT. Its translation is CASSSGDRRSNQPRHF.

To note about this clonotype: At one end, the junction sequence differs from germline, possibly due to a read error. The V and J genes are TRBV14 and TRBJ2-5; D is undetermined. The CDR3 covers 17 residues. Germline values: CDR1 SGHDN, CDR2 FVKESK. CDR3 nucleotide sequence: TGTGCCAGCAGCCACTTAGGAGCCGGGCGGATTCAAGGGACCCAGTACTTC. This codes for CASSHLGAGRIQGTQYF.

The V and J genes are TRBV6-5 and TRBJ2-6; no clear D gene. The CDR3 has 15 residues. The germline V and J ends were trimmed by 7 bases and 3 bases, with 13 bases remaining between them. The germline V gene has CDR1 MNHEY and CDR2 SVGAGI. For the CDR3, the DNA is TGTGCCAGCATACAACCCCTTGGTGGGGCCAACGTCCTGACTTTC. Encoded protein: CASIQPLGGANVLTF.

The V gene is TRBV29-1, the J gene TRBJ1-5, with D hard to call. V lost 8 bases, J lost 1 base, and 12 bases lay in between. Germline V CDR1 and CDR2: SQVTM, ANQGSEA. CDR3 length: 13 amino acids. The CDR3 DNA reads TGCAGCCTTGGTACGGAGAGCAATCAGCCCCAGCATTTT. Its translation: CSLGTESNQPQHF.

This clonotype was recorded at least ten times. The chain links TRBV7-3 to TRBJ1-1; D is unclear. The CDR3 is made up of 13 amino acids. V gave up 5 bases and J gave up 1 base, with 8 bases separating them. Germline-derived CDR1 and CDR2 are SGHTA and FQGTGA. The CDR3 DNA follows: TGTGCCAGCAGCCCCCAGGCGAACACTGAAGCTTTCTTT. As protein: CASSPQANTEAFF.